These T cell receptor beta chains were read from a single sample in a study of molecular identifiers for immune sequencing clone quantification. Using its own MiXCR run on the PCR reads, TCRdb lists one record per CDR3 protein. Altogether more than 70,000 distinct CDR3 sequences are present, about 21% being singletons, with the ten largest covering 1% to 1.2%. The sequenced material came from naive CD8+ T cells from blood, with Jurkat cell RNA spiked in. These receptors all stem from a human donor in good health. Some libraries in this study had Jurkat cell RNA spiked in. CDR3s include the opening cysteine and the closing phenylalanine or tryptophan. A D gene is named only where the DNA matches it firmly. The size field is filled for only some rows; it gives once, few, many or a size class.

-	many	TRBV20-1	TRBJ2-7	TGCAGTGCCACGGACAGTAACTCCTACGAGCAGTACTTC	CSATDSNSYEQYF
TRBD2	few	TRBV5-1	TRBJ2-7	TGCGCCAGCAGCTTGGCCGTATCTAGCGGGGCTGAAATAGCAACCTACGAGCAGTACTTC	CASSLAVSSGAEIATYEQYF
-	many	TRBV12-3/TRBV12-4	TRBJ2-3	TGTGCCAGCAGGATTACAGATACGCAGTATTTT	CASRITDTQYF
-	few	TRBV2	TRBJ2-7	TGTGCCAGCAGTGGCCCCAGACAGGAGGCTGGTTCCTACGAGCAGTACTTC	CASSGPRQEAGSYEQYF
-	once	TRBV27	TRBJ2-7	TGTGCCAGCAGTTTAAGCCGGGACACCCCCTACGAGCAGTACTTC	CASSLSRDTPYEQYF
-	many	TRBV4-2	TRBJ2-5	TGTGCCAGCAGCCCACAGGAGCTAGCTAGAGGAGAGACCCAGTACTTC	CASSPQELARGETQYF
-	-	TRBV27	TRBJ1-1	TGTGCCAGCAGTTGGGGGGGGGGGGTCAACACTGAAGCTTTCTTT	CASSWGGGVNTEAFF
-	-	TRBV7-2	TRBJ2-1	TGTGCCAGCAGCTTAGTCGACAGTTACAATGAGCAGTTCTTC	CASSLVDSYNEQFF
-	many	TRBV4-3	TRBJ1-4	TGCGCCAGCAGCCAAGATGGCAGGGCTGGGGGTTTGAATGAAAAACTGTTTTTT	CASSQDGRAGGLNEKLFF
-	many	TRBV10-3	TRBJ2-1	TGTGCCATCCGGGACCTAGCGCGGGGCAATGAGCAGTTCTTC	CAIRDLARGNEQFF
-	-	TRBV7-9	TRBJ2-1	TGTGCCAGCAGCTTAGGGTACGGGAGCGGAGACAATGTGCAGTTCTTC	CASSLGYGSGDNVQFF
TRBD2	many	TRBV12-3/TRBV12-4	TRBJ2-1	TGTGCCAGCAGTTTTGAACTAGCGGGAGGGGTTGAGCAGTTCTTC	CASSFELAGGVEQFF
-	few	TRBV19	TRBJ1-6	TGTGCCAGTAACAACGGGGGGAATTCACCCCTCCACTTT	CASNNGGNSPLHF
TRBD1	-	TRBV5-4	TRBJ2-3	TGTGCCAGCAGGCCCGGGACAGGGGGCACAGATACGCAGTATTTT	CASRPGTGGTDTQYF
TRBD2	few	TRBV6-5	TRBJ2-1	TGTGCCAGCCGTTACCCCGGGGGGTCCGGGGGTGAGCAGTTCTTC	CASRYPGGSGGEQFF
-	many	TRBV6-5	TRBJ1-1	TGTGCCAGCAGCTTATCCCCGACAGACCTATTGAACACTGAAGCTTTCTTT	CASSLSPTDLLNTEAFF